This T cell receptor (beta chain) was retrieved from a study of T cell changes during pregnancy in multiple sclerosis. Profiled with immunoSEQ multiplex PCR; TCRdb holds only in-frame clones, not every one. The sample yields just over 40,000 clones, 80% to 90% seen once. In germline, CDR1 is SEHNR, CDR2 FQNEAQ (reference sequence). This CDR3 has 14 amino acids. V dropped 8 bases and J dropped 3; count of bases not matched to a gene: 6. Sample: CD4+ T cells from peripheral blood mononuclear cells, taken in the first trimester of pregnancy. V and J are TRBV7-9 and TRBJ1-4, with 7 bases lining up with TRBD1. This sequence originates from a female donor with multiple sclerosis, enrolled in a pregnancy study. The chain's CDR3 is CASVRDRSNEKLFF. The DNA for the CDR3 is TGTGCCAGCGTTCGGGACAGATCTAATGAAAAACTGTTTTTT.